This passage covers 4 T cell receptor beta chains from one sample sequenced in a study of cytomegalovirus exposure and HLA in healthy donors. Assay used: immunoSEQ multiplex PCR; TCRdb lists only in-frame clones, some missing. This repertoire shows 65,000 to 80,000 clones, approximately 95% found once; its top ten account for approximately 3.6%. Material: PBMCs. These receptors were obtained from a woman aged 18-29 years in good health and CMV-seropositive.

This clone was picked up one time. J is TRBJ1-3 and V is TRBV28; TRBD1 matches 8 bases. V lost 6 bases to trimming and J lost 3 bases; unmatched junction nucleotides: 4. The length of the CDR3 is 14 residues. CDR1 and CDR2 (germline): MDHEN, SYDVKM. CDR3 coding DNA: TGTGCCAGCAGCACAGGGGGGGTTGGAAACACCATATATTTT. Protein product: CASSTGGVGNTIYF. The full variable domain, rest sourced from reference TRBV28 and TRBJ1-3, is DVKVTQSSRYLVKRTGEKVFLECVQDMDHENMFWYRQDPGLGLRLIYFSYDVKMKEKGDIPEGYSVSREKKERFSLILESASTNQTSMYLCASSTGGVGNTIYFGEGSWLTVV.

For the CDR3, the DNA is TGCGCCAGCAGCCATCCCGGGGGCTCTGGGGCCAACGTCCTGACTTTC. Its translation is CASSHPGGSGANVLTF. This sequence joins TRBV4-1 and TRBJ2-6; D may be TRBD2 (6 bases). Germline V gene data show CDR1 as MGHRA and CDR2 as YSYEKL. This CDR3 comprises 16 residues. V was shortened by 3 bases and J by 0 bases, with 9 bases between the two germline ends.

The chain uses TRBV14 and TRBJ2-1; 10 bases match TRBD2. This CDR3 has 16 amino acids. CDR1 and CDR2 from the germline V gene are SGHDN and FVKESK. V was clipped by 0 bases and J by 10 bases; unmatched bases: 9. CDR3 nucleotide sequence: TGTGCCAGCAGCCAAGATGGGCTAGCGGGAGTATTGGAGCAGTTCTTC. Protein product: CASSQDGLAGVLEQFF.

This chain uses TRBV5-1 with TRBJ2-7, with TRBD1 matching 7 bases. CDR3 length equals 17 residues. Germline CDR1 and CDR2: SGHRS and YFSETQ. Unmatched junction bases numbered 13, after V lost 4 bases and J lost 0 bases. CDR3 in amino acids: CASSPTYFNRGSYEQYF. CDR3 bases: TGCGCCAGCAGCCCCACCTACTTTAACAGGGGCTCCTACGAGCAGTACTTC. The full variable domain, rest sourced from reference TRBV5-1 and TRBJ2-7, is KAGVTQTPRYLIKTRGQQVTLSCSPISGHRSVSWYQQTPGQGLQFLFEYFSETQRNKGNFPGRFSGRQFSNSRSEMNVSTLELGDSALYLCASSPTYFNRGSYEQYFGPGTRLTVT.